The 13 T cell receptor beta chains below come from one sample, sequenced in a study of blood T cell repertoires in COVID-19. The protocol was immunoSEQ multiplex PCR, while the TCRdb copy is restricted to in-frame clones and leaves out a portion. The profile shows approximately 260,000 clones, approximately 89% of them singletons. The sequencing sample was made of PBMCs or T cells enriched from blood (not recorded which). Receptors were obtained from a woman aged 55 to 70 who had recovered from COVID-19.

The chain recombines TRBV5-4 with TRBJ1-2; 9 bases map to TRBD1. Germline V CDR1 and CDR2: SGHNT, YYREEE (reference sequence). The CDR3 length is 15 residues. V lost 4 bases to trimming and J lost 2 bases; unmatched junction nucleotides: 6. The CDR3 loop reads CASSPGQGINYGYTF. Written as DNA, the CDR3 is TGTGCCAGCAGCCCGGGACAGGGTATAAACTATGGCTACACCTTC. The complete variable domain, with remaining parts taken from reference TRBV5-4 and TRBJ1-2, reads ETGVTQSPTHLIKTRGQQVTLRCSSQSGHNTVSWYQQALGQGPQFIFQYYREEENGRGNFPPRFSGLQFPNYSSELNVNALELDDSALYLCASSPGQGINYGYTFGSGTRLTVV.

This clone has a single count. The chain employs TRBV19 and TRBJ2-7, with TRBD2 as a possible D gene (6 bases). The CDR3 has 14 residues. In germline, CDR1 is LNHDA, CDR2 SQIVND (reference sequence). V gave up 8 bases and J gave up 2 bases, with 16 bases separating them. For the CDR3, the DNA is TGTGCCAGTCGGGCGCGGGGTCAGCCCTACGAGCAGTACTTC. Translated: CASRARGQPYEQYF.

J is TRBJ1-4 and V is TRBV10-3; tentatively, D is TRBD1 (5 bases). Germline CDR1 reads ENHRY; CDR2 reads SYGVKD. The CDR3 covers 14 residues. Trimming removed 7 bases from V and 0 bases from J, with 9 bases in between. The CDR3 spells CAITDSATNEKLFF. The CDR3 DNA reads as TGTGCCATCACCGACAGTGCAACTAATGAAAAACTGTTTTTT.

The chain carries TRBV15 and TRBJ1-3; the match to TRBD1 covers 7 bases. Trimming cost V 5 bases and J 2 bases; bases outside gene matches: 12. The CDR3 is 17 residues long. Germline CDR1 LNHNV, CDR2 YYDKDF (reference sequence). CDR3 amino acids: CATSDHTGVVAGNTIYF. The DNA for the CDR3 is TGTGCCACCAGCGATCATACAGGGGTAGTAGCTGGAAACACCATATATTTT.

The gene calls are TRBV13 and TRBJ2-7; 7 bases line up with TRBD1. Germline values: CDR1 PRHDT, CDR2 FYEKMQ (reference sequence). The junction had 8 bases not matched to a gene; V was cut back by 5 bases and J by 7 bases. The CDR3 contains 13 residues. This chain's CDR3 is CASSPPGGSEQYF. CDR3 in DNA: TGTGCCAGCAGCCCACCAGGGGGTTCAGAGCAGTACTTC.

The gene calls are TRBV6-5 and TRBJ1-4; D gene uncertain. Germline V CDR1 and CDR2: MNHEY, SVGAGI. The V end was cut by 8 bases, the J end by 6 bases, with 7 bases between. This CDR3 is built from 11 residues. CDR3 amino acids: CASLRYEKLFF. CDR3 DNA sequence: TGTGCCAGCCTGCGTTATGAAAAACTGTTTTTT.

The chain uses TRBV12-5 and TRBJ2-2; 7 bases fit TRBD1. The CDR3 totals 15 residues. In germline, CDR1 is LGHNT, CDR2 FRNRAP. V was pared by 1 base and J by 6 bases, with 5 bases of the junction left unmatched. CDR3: CASGLGGGGAGELFF. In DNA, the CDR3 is TGTGCTAGTGGTTTGGGAGGGGGCGGCGCCGGGGAGCTGTTTTTT.

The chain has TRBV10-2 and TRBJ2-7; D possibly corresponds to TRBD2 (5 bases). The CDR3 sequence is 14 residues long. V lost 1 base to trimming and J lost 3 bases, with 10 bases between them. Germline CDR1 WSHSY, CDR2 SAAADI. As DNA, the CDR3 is TGCGCCAGCAGTGAGTGGACTGATTACTACGAGCAGTACTTC. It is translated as CASSEWTDYYEQYF.

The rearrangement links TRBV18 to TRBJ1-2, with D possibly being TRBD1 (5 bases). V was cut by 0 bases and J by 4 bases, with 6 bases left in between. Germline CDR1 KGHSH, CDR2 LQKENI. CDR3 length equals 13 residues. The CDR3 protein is CASSPPQGYGYTF. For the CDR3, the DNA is TGTGCCAGCTCACCACCCCAGGGCTATGGCTACACCTTC.

CDR3 nucleotide sequence: TGTGCCAGCAGTGCGAACAGGGGAAACACCATATATTTT. This sequence encodes CASSANRGNTIYF. The chain has TRBV6-2 or TRBV6-3 and TRBJ1-3; a possible D gene is TRBD1 (5 bases). The length of the CDR3 is 13 residues. Looked up from germline, CDR1 is MNHEY and CDR2 is SVGEGT. Trimming took off 5 bases at V and 4 bases at J, with 9 bases between the two ends.

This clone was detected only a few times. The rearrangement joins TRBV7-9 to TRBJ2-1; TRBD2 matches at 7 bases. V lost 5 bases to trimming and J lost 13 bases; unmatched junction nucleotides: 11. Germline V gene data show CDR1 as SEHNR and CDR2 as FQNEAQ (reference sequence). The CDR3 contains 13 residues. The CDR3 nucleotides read TGTGCCAGCAGCCTACACTCGACGGGAGGCCAGTTCTTC. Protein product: CASSLHSTGGQFF.

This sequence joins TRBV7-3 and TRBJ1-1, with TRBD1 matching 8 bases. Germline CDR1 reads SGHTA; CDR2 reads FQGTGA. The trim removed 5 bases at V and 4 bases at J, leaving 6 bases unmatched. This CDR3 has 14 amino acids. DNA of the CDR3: TGTGCCAGCAGCGCCCAGGGGGCTTTCACTGAAGCTTTCTTT. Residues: CASSAQGAFTEAFF. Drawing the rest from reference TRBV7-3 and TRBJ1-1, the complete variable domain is GAGVSQTPSNKVTEKGKYVELRCDPISGHTALYWYRQSLGQGPEFLIYFQGTGAADDSGLPNDRFFAVRPEGSVSTLKIQRTERGDSAVYLCASSAQGAFTEAFFGQGTRLTVV.

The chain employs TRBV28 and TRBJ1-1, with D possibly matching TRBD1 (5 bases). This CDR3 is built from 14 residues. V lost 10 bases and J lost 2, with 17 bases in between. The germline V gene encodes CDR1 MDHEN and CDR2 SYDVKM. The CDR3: CAIRGRRLNTEAFF. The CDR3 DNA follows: TGTGCCATTAGGGGTAGGCGGTTAAACACTGAAGCTTTCTTT.